The entry below describes one T cell receptor (beta chain). V lost 9 bases and J lost 4, with 15 bases in between. The CDR3 is made up of 13 amino acids. The germline V gene has CDR1 MDHEN and CDR2 SYDVKM. Clones were sequenced by immunoSEQ multiplex PCR, and TCRdb holds only the in-frame ones, with some missing. The table includes about 92,000 clones, approximately 82% detected once. This sample was included in a study of control samples from healthy donors and cancer patients. The origin of this receptor is a woman aged 60 to 75 in good health. The sample was blood. The V gene is TRBV28, the J gene TRBJ1-2, with a weak D call TRBD1 (6 bases). The CDR3 DNA follows: TGTGCCAGTGCAGTCCAGGGGCCCTATGGCTACACCTTC. This gives the protein CASAVQGPYGYTF.